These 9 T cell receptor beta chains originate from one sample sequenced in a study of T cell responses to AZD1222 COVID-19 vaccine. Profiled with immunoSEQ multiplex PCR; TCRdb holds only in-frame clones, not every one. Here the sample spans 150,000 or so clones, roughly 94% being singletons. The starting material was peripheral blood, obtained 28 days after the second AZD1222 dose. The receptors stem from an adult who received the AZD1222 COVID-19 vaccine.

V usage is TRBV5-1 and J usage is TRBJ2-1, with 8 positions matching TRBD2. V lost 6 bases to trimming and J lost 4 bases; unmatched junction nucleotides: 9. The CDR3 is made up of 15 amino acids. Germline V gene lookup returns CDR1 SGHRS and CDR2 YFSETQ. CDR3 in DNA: TGCGCCAGCAACAGCGGGAGCGGGGAGTACAATGAGCAGTTCTTC. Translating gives CASNSGSGEYNEQFF.

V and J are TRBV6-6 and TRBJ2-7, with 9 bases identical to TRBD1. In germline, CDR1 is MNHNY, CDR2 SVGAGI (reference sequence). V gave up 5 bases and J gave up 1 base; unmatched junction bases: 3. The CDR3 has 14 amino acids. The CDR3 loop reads CASSKDRGSYEQYF. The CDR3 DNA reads TGTGCCAGCAGTAAGGACAGGGGATCCTACGAGCAGTACTTC.

CDR3 nucleotide sequence: TGCGCCAGCAGCCAAACCCCTCTTGGCTCCTACGAGCAGTACTTC. Its translation is CASSQTPLGSYEQYF. This chain connects TRBV4-3 to TRBJ2-7, with no clear D. Germline V gene data show CDR1 as LGHNA and CDR2 as YSLEER. Trimming shortened V by 2 bases and J by 0 bases, and 11 bases separated the two germline ends. The CDR3 is 15 amino acids.

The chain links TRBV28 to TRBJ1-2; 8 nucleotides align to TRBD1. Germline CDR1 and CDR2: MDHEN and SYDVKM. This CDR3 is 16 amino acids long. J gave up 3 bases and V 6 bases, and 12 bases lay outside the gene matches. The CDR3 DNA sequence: TGTGCCAGCAGCTCCTCGGACAGGGTATTCGACTATGGCTACACCTTC. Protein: CASSSSDRVFDYGYTF.

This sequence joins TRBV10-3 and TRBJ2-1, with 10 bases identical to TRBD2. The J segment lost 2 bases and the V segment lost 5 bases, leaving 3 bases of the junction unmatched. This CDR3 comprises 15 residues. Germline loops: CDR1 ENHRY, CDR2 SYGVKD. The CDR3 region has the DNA TGTGCCATCAGTCCTAGCGGGGGCACCTACAATGAGCAGTTCTTC. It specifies CAISPSGGTYNEQFF.

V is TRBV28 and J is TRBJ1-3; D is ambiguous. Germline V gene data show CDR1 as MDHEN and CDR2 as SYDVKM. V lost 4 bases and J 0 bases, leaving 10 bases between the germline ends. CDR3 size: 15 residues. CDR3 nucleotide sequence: TGTGCCAGCAGTTCCGCCGGGCACTCTGGAAACACCATATATTTT. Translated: CASSSAGHSGNTIYF.

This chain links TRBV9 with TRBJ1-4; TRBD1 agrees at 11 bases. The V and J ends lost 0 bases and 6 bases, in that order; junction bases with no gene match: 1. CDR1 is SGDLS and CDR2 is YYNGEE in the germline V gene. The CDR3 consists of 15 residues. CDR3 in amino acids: CASSVGTGGDEKLFF. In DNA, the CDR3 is TGTGCCAGCAGCGTAGGGACAGGGGGCGATGAAAAACTGTTTTTT.

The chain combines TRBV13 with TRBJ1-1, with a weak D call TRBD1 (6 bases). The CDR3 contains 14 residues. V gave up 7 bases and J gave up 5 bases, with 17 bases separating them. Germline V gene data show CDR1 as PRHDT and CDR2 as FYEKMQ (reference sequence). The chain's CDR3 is CASNSPPRGTEAFF. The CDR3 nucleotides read TGTGCCAGCAACTCACCCCCCAGGGGTACTGAAGCTTTCTTT.

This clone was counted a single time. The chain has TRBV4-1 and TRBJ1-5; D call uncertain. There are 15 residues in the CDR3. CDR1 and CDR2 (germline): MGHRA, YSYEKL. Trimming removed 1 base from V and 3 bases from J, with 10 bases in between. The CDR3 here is CASSQVSPLNQPQHF. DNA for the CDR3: TGCGCCAGCAGCCAAGTGTCCCCACTCAATCAGCCCCAGCATTTT.